The clone carrying this T cell receptor beta chain was seen only once. The data are from a study of blood T cell repertoires in COVID-19. The junction had 12 bases not matched to a gene; V was cut back by 0 bases and J by 2 bases. The CDR3 is 19 amino acids. CDR1 is LGHDT, CDR2 YNNKEL, per germline (reference sequence). Some clones are missing from TCRdb's copy, which holds only in-frame ones; the method was immunoSEQ multiplex PCR. The sample holds around 250,000 clones, around 84% seen once. This sequence originates from a man aged 25-40 years with acute COVID-19. The chain couples TRBV3-1 (or the pseudogene TRBV3-2) to TRBJ2-2; 7 bases align to TRBD2. The sample comprised PBMCs or T cells enriched from blood (not recorded which). This chain's CDR3 is CASSQDFLRLAVNTGELFF. Here the CDR3 DNA reads TGTGCCAGCAGCCAAGATTTCCTGAGGCTAGCGGTAAACACCGGGGAGCTGTTTTTT.